What follows are 21 T cell receptor beta chains derived from one specimen sequenced in a study of OX40 agonist ivuxolimab in advanced cancers. The method behind the library was the immunoSEQ multiplex PCR assay. The clones in this table, taken by TCRdb from immuneACCESS, are in-frame only. Not every clone is retained; where verified, under half of the shortfall comes from an unresolved V gene, and the cause of the rest is unknown. The sample table holds around 58,000 clones, of which around 89% were seen once. 1.4% of the sample is taken by the ten largest. The sample here was CD4+ or CD8+ T cells sorted from blood, taken in a trial of the OX40 agonist ivuxolimab. The receptors stem from an adult with an advanced solid tumor such as melanoma, head and neck, liver or kidney cancer.

The V gene is TRBV7-8, the J gene TRBJ2-5, with TRBD2 as a possible D gene (5 bases). Trimming took off 4 bases at V and 5 bases at J, with 14 bases between the two ends. The CDR3 has 14 residues. Germline V gene sequence: CDR1 SGHVS, CDR2 FQNEAQ. CDR3 sequence (DNA): TGTGCCAGCAGCTCACGGCGGGTTTTGGAGACCCAGTACTTC. Its translation: CASSSRRVLETQYF.

This chain links TRBV4-2 with TRBJ2-3; TRBD1 matches 9 bases. After removal of 4 bases from V and 3 bases from J, the junction contained 5 bases not matched to a gene. The CDR3 is 15 amino acids. Germline lookup yields CDR1 LGHNA and CDR2 YNFKEQ. The CDR3 DNA is TGTGCCAGCAGCCGGGGACAGGGAGGGACAGATACGCAGTATTTT. It specifies CASSRGQGGTDTQYF.

J is TRBJ1-2 and V is TRBV18, with D hard to call. V lost 3 bases, J lost 3 bases, and 11 bases lay in between. The CDR3 has 14 residues. From germline, CDR1 is KGHSH and CDR2 LQKENI. The CDR3 DNA follows: TGTGCCAGCTCACCGGGCAGGATAGACTATGGCTACACCTTC. It specifies CASSPGRIDYGYTF.

The V gene is TRBV10-3, the J gene TRBJ1-4; 8 bases are a match to TRBD1. Germline CDR1 ENHRY, CDR2 SYGVKD. CDR3 length equals 13 residues. With 6 bases clipped from V and 7 bases from J, the junction kept 4 bases outside the gene matches. CDR3 region: CAISKDRGEKLFF. CDR3 DNA: TGTGCCATCAGCAAAGACAGGGGTGAAAAACTGTTTTTT.

The chain combines TRBV19 with TRBJ2-2; perhaps TRBD1 as D (5 bases). Germline loops: CDR1 LNHDA, CDR2 SQIVND (reference sequence). V was trimmed by 6 bases and J by 0 bases, leaving 11 bases between them. This CDR3 has 15 amino acids. This CDR3 is CASSRASANTGELFF. CDR3 nucleotides: TGTGCCAGTAGCAGGGCGTCCGCGAACACCGGGGAGCTGTTTTTT. Supplemented by reference TRBV19 and TRBJ2-2, the full variable domain reads DGGITQSPKYLFRKEGQNVTLSCEQNLNHDAMYWYRQDPGQGLRLIYYSQIVNDFQKGDIAEGYSVSREKKESFPLTVTSAQKNPTAFYLCASSRASANTGELFFGEGSRLTVL.

The V gene is TRBV6-1, the J gene TRBJ2-7; 9 bases match TRBD1. Germline lookup yields CDR1 MNHNS and CDR2 SASEGT. The CDR3 is 17 amino acids. The trim removed 4 bases at V and 4 bases at J, leaving 14 bases unmatched. Here the CDR3 reads CASSVRTGTGMWYEQYF. As DNA, the CDR3 is TGTGCCAGCAGTGTAAGAACCGGGACAGGGATGTGGTACGAGCAGTACTTC.

The genes are TRBV2 and TRBJ1-4; 9 bases map to TRBD1. The V gene's germline CDR1 is SNHLY and CDR2 FYNNEI. There are 14 residues in the CDR3. The trim removed 6 bases at V and 10 bases at J, leaving 9 bases unmatched. CDR3 DNA sequence: TGTGCCAGCAGAACCGGGACAGGGAGCGGAAAACTGTTTTTT. Its translation: CASRTGTGSGKLFF.

The V and J genes are TRBV11-3 and TRBJ2-1; TRBD1 or TRBD2 may be the D gene (6 bases each). V shed 1 base and J shed 6 bases, with 13 bases lying between them. The CDR3 extends over 15 amino acids. Germline V gives CDR1 SGHNT, CDR2 YENEEA. The CDR3 protein is CASSLVGGLGNEQFF. CDR3 sequence (DNA): TGTGCCAGCAGCTTAGTAGGGGGGTTGGGCAATGAGCAGTTCTTC.

The chain links TRBV10-1 to TRBJ2-7; perhaps TRBD1 as D (6 bases). The CDR3 spans 14 residues. Germline CDR1 and CDR2: WNHNN and SYGVQD (reference sequence). Trimming stripped 3 bases from V and 2 bases from J, with 11 bases between. The CDR3 spells CASSESQGPYEQYF. For the CDR3, the DNA is TGCGCCAGCAGTGAAAGTCAGGGGCCCTACGAGCAGTACTTC.

The sample holds one count of this clone. The rearrangement joins TRBV18 to TRBJ2-7; unclear D gene. CDR1 and CDR2 from the germline V gene are KGHSH and LQKENI. This CDR3 is 13 amino acids long. Trimming took off 0 bases at V and 5 bases at J, with 8 bases between the two ends. The CDR3 sequence: CASSPPPKHEQYF. The CDR3 DNA follows: TGTGCCAGCTCACCACCGCCCAAGCACGAGCAGTACTTC.

This chain joins TRBV5-4 and TRBJ2-2; D assignment may be TRBD1 or TRBD2 (5 bases each). This CDR3 is built from 15 residues. The germline V gene encodes CDR1 SGHNT and CDR2 YYREEE (reference sequence). V was pared by 6 bases and J by 5 bases, with 17 bases between. The CDR3 coding sequence is TGTGCCAGCACCTCAGGGACCTCGCGGACCGGGGAGCTGTTTTTT. Protein product: CASTSGTSRTGELFF.

The V gene is TRBV2, the J gene TRBJ1-2, with D maybe TRBD1 (5 bases). This CDR3 has 14 amino acids. Germline V gene sequence: CDR1 SNHLY, CDR2 FYNNEI. Trimming stripped 2 bases from V and 3 bases from J, with 10 bases between. The CDR3 sequence: CASSELGEDYGYTF. The DNA for the CDR3 is TGTGCCAGCAGTGAATTAGGGGAGGACTATGGCTACACCTTC.

The chain carries TRBV18 and TRBJ2-5; D is undetermined. CDR3 size: 11 residues. Germline CDR1 is KGHSH and CDR2 is LQKENI. V lost 5 bases and J lost 5, with 6 bases in between. The CDR3 sequence is CASSTTETQYF. The CDR3 DNA follows: TGTGCCAGCTCAACTACGGAGACCCAGTACTTC.

The chain couples TRBV19 to TRBJ1-5, with D possibly matching TRBD1 (6 bases). With 4 bases removed from V and 1 base from J, the gap between germline ends came to 17 bases. The CDR3 has 17 amino acids. CDR1 LNHDA and CDR2 SQIVND come from the germline V gene (reference sequence). CDR3 in amino acids: CASSRSPGQTSNQPQHF. The CDR3 bases are TGTGCCAGTAGTAGATCACCGGGACAAACGAGCAATCAGCCCCAGCATTTT.

The V gene is TRBV29-1, the J gene TRBJ2-4, with TRBD1 identical over 7 bases. The CDR3 runs 14 residues. The germline CDR1 and CDR2 sequences are SQVTM and ANQGSEA. Trimming removed 5 bases from V and 0 bases from J; junction bases left unmatched: 4. CDR3 region: CSVLQGVAKNIQYF. Written as DNA, the CDR3 is TGCAGCGTTCTCCAGGGGGTAGCCAAAAACATTCAGTACTTC.

The rearrangement uses TRBV28 and TRBJ2-3; D remains unclear. Trimming took 2 bases from V and 0 from J, leaving 12 bases between them. There are 16 residues in the CDR3. Germline CDR1 is MDHEN and CDR2 is SYDVKM. CDR3 in DNA: TGTGCCAGCAGTTTACCTACACCCACTAGCACAGATACGCAGTATTTT. Encoded protein: CASSLPTPTSTDTQYF.

The V and J genes are TRBV30 and TRBJ1-4, with D unresolved. From germline, CDR1 is GTSNPN and CDR2 SVGIG (reference sequence). This CDR3 has 15 amino acids. The V end lost 0 bases, the J end lost 4 bases, and 12 bases lay between the germline ends. The CDR3 sequence: CAWSVGSDSNEKLFF. The CDR3 nucleotides are TGTGCCTGGAGTGTAGGATCAGATAGTAATGAAAAACTGTTTTTT.

The chain recombines TRBV19 with TRBJ2-5; D might be TRBD1 or TRBD2, each matching 5 bases. V was cut by 9 bases and J by 12 bases, with 14 bases left in between. From germline, CDR1 is LNHDA and CDR2 SQIVND (reference sequence). The CDR3 loop spans 10 amino acids. The CDR3 nucleotides are TGTGCCAGCCGAATACAGGAGGAGTACTTC. It specifies CASRIQEEYF.

V usage is TRBV30 and J usage is TRBJ2-6; 10 nucleotides align to TRBD1. The V gene end was trimmed by 6 bases and the J gene end by 0 bases; junction bases not matched to a gene: 5. Germline CDR1 GTSNPN, CDR2 SVGIG (reference sequence). This CDR3 region has 16 residues. The chain's CDR3 is CACPGQGLSGANVLTF. DNA of the CDR3: TGTGCCTGTCCGGGACAGGGGCTCTCTGGGGCCAACGTCCTGACTTTC.

The V and J genes are TRBV2 and TRBJ2-3; 8 positions agree with TRBD2. CDR3 size: 13 residues. In germline, CDR1 is SNHLY, CDR2 FYNNEI. The V segment lost 8 bases and the J segment 7 bases; nucleotides outside the gene matches: 8. CDR3 amino acids: CASLSGVGNTQYF. CDR3 coding DNA: TGTGCCAGCCTTAGCGGGGTTGGGAATACGCAGTATTTT.

This clone occurred once. The CDR3 spells CAISEGGNTEAFF. In nucleotides, the CDR3 is TGTGCCATCAGTGAAGGGGGGAACACTGAAGCTTTCTTT. V usage is TRBV10-3 and J usage is TRBJ1-1; D is perhaps TRBD1 (6 bases). Germline V gives CDR1 ENHRY, CDR2 SYGVKD. The V gene lost 3 bases and the J gene lost 1 base, with 6 bases spanning the gap. The CDR3 spans 13 residues.